This TCR beta chain was retrieved from a study of blood T cell repertoires in COVID-19. Libraries were prepared by immunoSEQ multiplex PCR; TCRdb keeps only in-frame clonotypes and omits some of them. The sample holds approximately 330,000 clones, around 90% seen once. The CDR3 loop spans 15 amino acids. The germline V and J ends were trimmed by 4 bases and 3 bases, with 16 bases remaining between them. Germline loops: CDR1 SGDLS, CDR2 YYNGEE. V gene TRBV9 combines with J gene TRBJ1-2, with a weak D call TRBD1 (5 bases). The receptor was derived from a man aged 25 to 40 with COVID-19, enrolled during active disease. The sample was peripheral blood. CDR3 protein: CASSNLQGAYYGYTF. The CDR3 DNA follows: TGTGCCAGCAGCAACCTCCAAGGGGCATACTATGGCTACACCTTC.